This TCR beta chain was recorded in a study of OX40 agonist ivuxolimab in advanced cancers. Overall study context: The patients received ivuxolimab by intravenous route every 2 weeks at 0.01 to 10 mg/kg.

With regard to this clone: Its antigen remains unidentified.

The data were produced by immunoSEQ multiplex PCR, yet TCRdb's version contains in-frame clones alone and is incomplete. The table includes tens of thousands of clones, around 87% detected once. Study-wide points: In general, CD8+ T cells held more expanded clones than CD4+ did, on average. In the 0.1-3.0 mg/kg groups, partial responders showed among the lowest expansion.

CDR1 SGHAT and CDR2 FQNNGV come from the germline V gene. The V gene lost 0 bases and the J gene lost 2 bases, with 10 bases spanning the gap. This CDR3 has 15 residues. This TCR was recovered from an adult with an advanced solid tumor such as melanoma, head and neck, liver or kidney cancer. The gene calls are TRBV11-2 and TRBJ2-5; D may match TRBD1 or TRBD2 (6 bases each). The sample consisted of CD4+ or CD8+ T cells sorted from blood, taken in a trial of the OX40 agonist ivuxolimab. CDR3: CASSLDWGAQETQYF. CDR3 in DNA: TGTGCCAGCAGCTTAGATTGGGGGGCACAAGAGACCCAGTACTTC.